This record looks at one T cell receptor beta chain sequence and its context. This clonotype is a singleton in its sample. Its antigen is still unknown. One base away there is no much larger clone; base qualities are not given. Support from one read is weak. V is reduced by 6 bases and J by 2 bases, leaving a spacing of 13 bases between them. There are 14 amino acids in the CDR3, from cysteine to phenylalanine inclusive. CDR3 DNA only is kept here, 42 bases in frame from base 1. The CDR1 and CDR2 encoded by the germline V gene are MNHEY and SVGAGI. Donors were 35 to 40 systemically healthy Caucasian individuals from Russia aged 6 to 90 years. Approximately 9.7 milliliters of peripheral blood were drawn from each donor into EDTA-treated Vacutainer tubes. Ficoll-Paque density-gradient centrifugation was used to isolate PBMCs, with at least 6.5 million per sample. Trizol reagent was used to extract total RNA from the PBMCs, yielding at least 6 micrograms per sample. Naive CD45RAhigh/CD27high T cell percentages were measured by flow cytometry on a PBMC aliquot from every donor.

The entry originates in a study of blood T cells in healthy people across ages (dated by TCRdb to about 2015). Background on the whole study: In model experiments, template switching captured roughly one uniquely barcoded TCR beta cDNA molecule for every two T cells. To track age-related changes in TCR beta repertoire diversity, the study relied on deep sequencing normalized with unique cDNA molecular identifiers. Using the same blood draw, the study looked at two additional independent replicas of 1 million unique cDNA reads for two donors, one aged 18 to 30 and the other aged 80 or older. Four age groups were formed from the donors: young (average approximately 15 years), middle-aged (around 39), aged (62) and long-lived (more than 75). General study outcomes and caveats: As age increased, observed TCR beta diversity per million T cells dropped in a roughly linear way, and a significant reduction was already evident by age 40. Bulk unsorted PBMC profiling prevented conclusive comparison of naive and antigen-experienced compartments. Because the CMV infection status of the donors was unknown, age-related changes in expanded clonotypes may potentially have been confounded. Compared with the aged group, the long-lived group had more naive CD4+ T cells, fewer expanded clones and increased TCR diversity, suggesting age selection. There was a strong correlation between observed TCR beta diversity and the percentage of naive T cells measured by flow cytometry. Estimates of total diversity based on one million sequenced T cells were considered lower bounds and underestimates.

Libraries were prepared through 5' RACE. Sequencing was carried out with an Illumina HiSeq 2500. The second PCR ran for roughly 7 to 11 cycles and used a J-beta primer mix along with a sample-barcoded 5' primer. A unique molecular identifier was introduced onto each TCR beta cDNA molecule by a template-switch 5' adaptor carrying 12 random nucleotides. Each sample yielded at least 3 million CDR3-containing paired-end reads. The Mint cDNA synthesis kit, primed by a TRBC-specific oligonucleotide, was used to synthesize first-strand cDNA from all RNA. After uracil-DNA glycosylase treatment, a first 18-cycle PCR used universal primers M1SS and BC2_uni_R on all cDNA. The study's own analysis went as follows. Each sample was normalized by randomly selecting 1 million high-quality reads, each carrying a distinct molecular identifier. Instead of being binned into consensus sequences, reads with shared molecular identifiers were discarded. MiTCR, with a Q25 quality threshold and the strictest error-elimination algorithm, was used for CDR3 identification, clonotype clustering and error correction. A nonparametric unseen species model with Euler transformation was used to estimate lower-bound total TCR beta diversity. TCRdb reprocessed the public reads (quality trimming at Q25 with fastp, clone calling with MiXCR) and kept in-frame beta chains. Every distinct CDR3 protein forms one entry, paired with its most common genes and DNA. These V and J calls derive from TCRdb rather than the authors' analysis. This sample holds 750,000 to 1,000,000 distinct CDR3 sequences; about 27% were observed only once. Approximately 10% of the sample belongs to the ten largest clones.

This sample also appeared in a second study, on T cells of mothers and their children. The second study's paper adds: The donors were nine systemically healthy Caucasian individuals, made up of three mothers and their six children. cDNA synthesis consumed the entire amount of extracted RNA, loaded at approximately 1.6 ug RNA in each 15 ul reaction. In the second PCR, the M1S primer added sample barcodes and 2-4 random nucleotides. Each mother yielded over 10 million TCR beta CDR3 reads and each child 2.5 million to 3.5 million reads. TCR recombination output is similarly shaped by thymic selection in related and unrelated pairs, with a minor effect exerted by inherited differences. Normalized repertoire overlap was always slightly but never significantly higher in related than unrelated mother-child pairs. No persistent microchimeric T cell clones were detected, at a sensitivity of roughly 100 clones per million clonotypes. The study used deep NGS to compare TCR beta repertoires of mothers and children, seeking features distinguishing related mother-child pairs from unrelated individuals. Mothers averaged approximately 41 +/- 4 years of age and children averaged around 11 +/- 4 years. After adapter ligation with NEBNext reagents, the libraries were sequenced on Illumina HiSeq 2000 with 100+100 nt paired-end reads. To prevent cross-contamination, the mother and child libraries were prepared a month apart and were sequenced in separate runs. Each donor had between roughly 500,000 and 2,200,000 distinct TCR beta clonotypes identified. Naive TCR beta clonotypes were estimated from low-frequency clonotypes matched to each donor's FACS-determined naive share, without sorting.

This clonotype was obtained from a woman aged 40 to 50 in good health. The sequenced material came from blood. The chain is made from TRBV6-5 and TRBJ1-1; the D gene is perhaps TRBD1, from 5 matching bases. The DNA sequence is TGTGCCAGCAGCTACGGGGGGGTTAACACTGAAGCTTTCTTT. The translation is CASSYGGVNTEAFF.